The following is a T cell receptor beta chain sequence with its context. The antigen is undetermined. Germline V gene data show CDR1 as SGHVS and CDR2 as FQNEAQ. V gave up 2 bases and J gave up 11 bases, with 15 bases separating them. The CDR3 consists of 13 residues. As defined, naive CD8 cells were CD45RO-negative and positively selected for CCR7, with terminally differentiated effector memory CD45RA+ cells excluded. The donors were adults (healthy and HIV-negative) with no recent acute infections or vaccinations. Those who donated, Caucasian adults without exception, all lived in Nashville, Tennessee. Several immunoSEQ plates held equal portions of the genomic DNA taken from each subset. This table comes from immunoSEQ multiplex PCR, and its TCRdb copy is limited to in-frame clones, with some not included. The sample lists about 820,000 clones; roughly 92% were seen once. The data are from a study of shared clonotypes between healthy human individuals.

Points from the study as a whole: Non-shared clonotypes had lower generation probabilities than those shared by all four donors.

V gene TRBV7-8 combines with J gene TRBJ1-1; D not resolved. This TCR was recovered from a man under 40 in good health. Sequencing input: naive CD8+ T cells sorted from blood. The CDR3 reads CASSLPTVGGAFF. In DNA form, the CDR3 reads TGTGCCAGCAGCTTACCTACAGTGGGCGGGGCTTTCTTT.